These T cell receptor beta chains were read from a single sample in a study of radiotherapy plus CTLA-4 blockade in lung cancer. TCRdb's copy holds only in-frame clones and misses some; the assay was immunoSEQ multiplex PCR. The sample includes roughly 59,000 clones, 65% to 80% seen only once; the top ten take about 8%. Sequencing used peripheral blood, obtained from a patient treated with radiotherapy plus ipilimumab. The receptors originated from a human donor with non-small cell lung cancer whose response to radiotherapy plus ipilimumab could not be evaluated. CDR3s include the opening cysteine and the closing phenylalanine or tryptophan. Fields, in order: clone size, J gene, D gene, V gene, CDR3 protein, CDR3 DNA. D genes are given only for firm matches. A clone size is listed for some rows: how often the clone was seen (once, few, many), or a class if it is expanded.

once	TRBJ2-2	-	TRBV4-3	CASSQDGHLNTGELFF	TGCGCCAGCAGCCAAGACGGACACCTGAACACCGGGGAGCTGTTTTTT
-	TRBJ1-2	TRBD1	TRBV4-3	CASSQELGQGNYGYTF	TGCGCCAGCAGCCAAGAATTGGGACAGGGGAACTATGGCTACACCTTC
few	TRBJ2-3	-	TRBV11-3	CASSLVGRGGTDTQYF	TGTGCCAGCAGCTTAGTCGGCAGGGGAGGCACAGATACGCAGTATTTT
-	TRBJ1-2	-	TRBV30	CAWRRGGGDYGYTF	TGTGCCTGGAGGCGTGGAGGTGGTGACTATGGCTACACCTTC
-	TRBJ2-1	-	TRBV7-2	CASSPGAREQFF	TGTGCCAGCAGCCCAGGGGCCAGAGAGCAGTTCTTC
-	TRBJ1-1	-	TRBV7-3	CASSSAAGTQGDEAFF	TGTGCCAGCAGCTCCGCGGCGGGGACCCAAGGGGATGAAGCTTTCTTT
few	TRBJ2-1	-	TRBV12-5	CASGFPAYNEQFF	TGTGCTAGTGGGTTTCCGGCCTACAATGAGCAGTTCTTC
-	TRBJ2-3	-	TRBV7-9	CASSLVEGVLLSTQYF	TGTGCCAGCAGCTTAGTAGAGGGGGTTTTACTGTCAACGCAGTATTTT
-	TRBJ1-1	-	TRBV28	CASSGFRGWVDTEAFF	TGTGCCAGCAGTGGTTTCAGGGGCTGGGTGGACACTGAAGCTTTCTTT
-	TRBJ2-3	-	TRBV4-3	CASSQLPYTDTQYF	TGCGCCAGCAGCCAACTACCCTACACAGATACGCAGTATTTT
-	TRBJ1-2	TRBD1	TRBV19	CASSIGQGIGGYTF	TGTGCCAGTAGTATTGGACAGGGGATTGGTGGCTACACCTTC
-	TRBJ1-5	TRBD1	TRBV7-2	CASSSPGQDNQPQHF	TGTGCCAGCAGCTCCCCGGGACAGGACAATCAGCCCCAGCATTTT
-	TRBJ1-5	-	TRBV5-1	CASSAAGGNQPQHF	TGCGCCAGCAGCGCGGCGGGCGGGAATCAGCCCCAGCATTTT
-	TRBJ2-5	-	TRBV7-9	CASSLASQGPKTQYF	TGTGCCAGCAGCTTAGCCAGCCAGGGGCCGAAGACCCAGTACTTC
few	TRBJ2-7	-	TRBV15	CATSRDLQDGGYEQYF	TGTGCCACCAGCAGAGATCTGCAGGACGGAGGCTACGAGCAGTACTTC
-	TRBJ1-5	-	TRBV19	CASSMNPGSGQPQHF	TGTGCCAGTAGTATGAACCCCGGGTCGGGTCAGCCCCAGCATTTT
-	TRBJ1-1	TRBD1	TRBV18	CASSLQGAEAFF	TGTGCCAGCTCACTTCAGGGGGCCGAAGCTTTCTTT
once	TRBJ2-7	TRBD2	TRBV2	CASSEGASGGFSYEQYF	TGTGCCAGCAGTGAAGGGGCTAGCGGGGGGTTCTCCTACGAGCAGTACTTC
-	TRBJ1-1	TRBD1	TRBV28	CASSSGQGNTEAFF	TGTGCCAGCAGTTCGGGACAGGGGAACACTGAAGCTTTCTTT
few	TRBJ1-2	TRBD1	TRBV2	CASSSTGDYGYTF	TGTGCCAGCAGTTCGACAGGGGACTATGGCTACACCTTC
-	TRBJ1-3	-	TRBV11-3	CASSFSGDTIYF	TGTGCCAGCAGCTTCTCCGGGGACACCATATATTTT
-	TRBJ1-1	-	TRBV5-1	CASSLPGDPPEAFF	TGCGCCAGCAGCTTGCCCGGGGATCCCCCTGAAGCTTTCTTT
once	TRBJ1-2	-	TRBV15	CATSRDLSGGGYTF	TGTGCCACCAGCAGAGATCTCTCTGGGGGCGGCTACACCTTC
-	TRBJ2-5	TRBD2	TRBV30	CACLLGRTRGGETQYF	TGTGCCTGCCTCCTGGGCCGGACCCGGGGGGGGGAGACCCAGTACTTC
-	TRBJ2-7	TRBD1	TRBV18	CASSPRVTGAYEQYF	TGTGCCAGCTCACCAAGGGTCACAGGGGCCTACGAGCAGTACTTC
-	TRBJ2-7	-	TRBV27	CASSPSPYEQYF	TGTGCCAGCAGCCCCTCCCCCTACGAGCAGTACTTC
-	TRBJ1-4	TRBD1	TRBV6-1	CASSETGTGGANEKLFF	TGTGCCAGCAGTGAAACCGGGACAGGGGGCGCCAATGAAAAACTGTTTTTT
once	TRBJ2-3	TRBD2	TRBV27	CASSSPGGGRTDTQYF	TGTGCCAGCAGTTCCCCGGGAGGGGGTAGAACAGATACGCAGTATTTT
-	TRBJ2-7	-	TRBV18	CASQRGEGSSYEQYF	TGTGCCAGCCAGAGGGGGGAGGGAAGCTCCTACGAGCAGTACTTC
-	TRBJ1-5	-	TRBV27	CASSSSSNQPQHF	TGTGCCAGCAGTTCCAGTAGCAATCAGCCCCAGCATTTT
-	TRBJ2-3	-	TRBV21-1	CASTNPSGGTRTDTQYF	TGTGCCAGCACCAACCCCAGCGGGGGTACCCGCACAGATACGCAGTATTTT
-	TRBJ2-1	TRBD2	TRBV7-2	CASSGERLAGRDGQFF	TGTGCCAGCAGCGGAGAAAGACTAGCGGGACGGGATGGGCAGTTCTTC
-	TRBJ2-5	TRBD2	TRBV7-9	CASSFPPRLAGAKETQYF	TGTGCCAGCAGCTTTCCCCCGAGACTAGCGGGGGCGAAAGAGACCCAGTACTTC
-	TRBJ1-1	-	TRBV27	CASSLDKLNTEAFF	TGTGCCAGCAGCTTGGACAAACTGAACACTGAAGCTTTCTTT
-	TRBJ1-2	-	TRBV6-1	CASSALSDYGYTF	TGTGCCAGCAGTGCCCTGTCCGACTATGGCTACACCTTC
-	TRBJ2-4	TRBD2	TRBV5-4	CASSGSVVLAGGTKRAIQYF	TGTGCCAGCAGTGGGTCGGTTGTACTAGCGGGGGGAACTAAACGGGCCATTCAGTACTTC
-	TRBJ2-5	TRBD2	TRBV19	CASSIVTSGEETQYF	TGTGCCAGTAGTATAGTTACTAGCGGTGAAGAGACCCAGTACTTC
-	TRBJ2-7	TRBD2	TRBV18	CASSPRVLAVNEQYF	TGTGCCAGCTCACCGAGGGTTCTAGCGGTAAACGAGCAGTACTTC
-	TRBJ2-7	-	TRBV7-2	CASSLIMSGVGEQYF	TGTGCCAGCAGCTTAATCATGTCGGGGGTTGGCGAGCAGTACTTC
-	TRBJ1-2	-	TRBV28	CASSLQGYPGYTF	TGTGCCAGCAGTCTGCAGGGTTATCCTGGCTACACCTTC
-	TRBJ2-5	-	TRBV7-2	CASSFYTGFQETQYF	TGTGCCAGCAGCTTTTATACAGGGTTCCAAGAGACCCAGTACTTC